The sequence of this T cell receptor beta chain was determined in a study of cytomegalovirus exposure and HLA in healthy donors. Study background: Early release data held 85 million or so unique TCRs from HLA-typed donors. Just over 80% of approximately 400 genotyped donors fell in the Caucasian-associated ancestry cluster.

With regard to this clone: The antigen is unknown.

With 60 Vbeta and 13 Jbeta primers, the PCR was carried out. Data came from immunoSEQ multiplex PCR; TCRdb stores just in-frame clones and leaves some out. The sample records some 150,000 clones, approximately 79% being singletons. The V and J ends lost 4 bases and 0 bases, in that order; junction bases with no gene match: 3. The V gene's germline CDR1 is ENHRY and CDR2 SYGVKD. The CDR3 spans 16 residues. Overall study results and limits: Presence/absence analyses treated sequencing depth as roughly uniform across donors.

Input material: PBMCs. This TCR derives from a man in his sixties in good health and CMV-seronegative. The chain carries TRBV10-3 and TRBJ2-2, with 9 bases identical to TRBD1. CDR3 sequence: CAISGTGGTNTGELFF. In nucleotides, the CDR3 is TGTGCCATCAGTGGCACAGGGGGCACGAACACCGGGGAGCTGTTTTTT.